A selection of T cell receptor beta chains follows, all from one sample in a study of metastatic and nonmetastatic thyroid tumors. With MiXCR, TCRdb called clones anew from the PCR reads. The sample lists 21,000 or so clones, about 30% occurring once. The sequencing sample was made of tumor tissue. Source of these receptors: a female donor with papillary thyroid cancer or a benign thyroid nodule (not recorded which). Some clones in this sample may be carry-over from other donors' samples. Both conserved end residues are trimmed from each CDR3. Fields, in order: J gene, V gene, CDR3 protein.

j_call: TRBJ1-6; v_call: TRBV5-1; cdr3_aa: ASSLEEDPPLH
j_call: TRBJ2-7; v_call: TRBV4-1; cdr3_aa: ASSQSGNSHEQY
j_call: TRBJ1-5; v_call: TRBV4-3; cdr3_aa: ASSQDSGEFGQPQH
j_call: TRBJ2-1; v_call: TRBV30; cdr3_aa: AWNSWGSEQF
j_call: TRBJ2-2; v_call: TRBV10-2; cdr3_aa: ASFQSGGGNTGGLF
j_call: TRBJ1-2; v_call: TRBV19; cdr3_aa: ASSIDRLYGYT
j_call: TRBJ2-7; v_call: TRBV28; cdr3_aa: ASGGQPSWGQY
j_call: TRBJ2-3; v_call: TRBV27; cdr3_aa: ASSLGQGRKDTQY
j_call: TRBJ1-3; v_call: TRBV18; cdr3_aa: ASSPPANLGNTIY
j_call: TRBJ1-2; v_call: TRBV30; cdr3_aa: AWSLQATNYGYT
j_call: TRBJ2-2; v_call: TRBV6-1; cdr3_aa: ASSEIAGGTGTGELF
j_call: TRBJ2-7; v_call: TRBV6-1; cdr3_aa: ASRLLTGGGYEQY
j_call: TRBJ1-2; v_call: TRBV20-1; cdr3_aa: SAGVPLLGYT
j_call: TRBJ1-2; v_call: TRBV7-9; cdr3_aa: ASSPGTVGAGYT
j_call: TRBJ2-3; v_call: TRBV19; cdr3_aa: ASSGGGDTQY
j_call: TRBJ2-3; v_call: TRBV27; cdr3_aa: ASSLATGVTRTDTQY
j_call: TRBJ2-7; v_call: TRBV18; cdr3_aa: ASSPTRNYEQY
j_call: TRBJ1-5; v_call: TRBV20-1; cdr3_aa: SARDLGRGTNQPQH
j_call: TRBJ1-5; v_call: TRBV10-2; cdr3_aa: ASSETAVQPQH
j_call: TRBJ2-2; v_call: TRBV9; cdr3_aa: ASSTLTGELF
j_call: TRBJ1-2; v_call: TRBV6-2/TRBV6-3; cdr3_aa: ASRMEGAYGYT
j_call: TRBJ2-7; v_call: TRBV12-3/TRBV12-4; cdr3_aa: ASSFGGLASYEQY
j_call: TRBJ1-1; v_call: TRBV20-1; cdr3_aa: SANRGFSEAF
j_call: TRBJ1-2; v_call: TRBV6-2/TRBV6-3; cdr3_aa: ASSYGTIIYGYT
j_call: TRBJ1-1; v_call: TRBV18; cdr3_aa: ASSPRGQGSNTEAF